This TCR beta chain was sequenced for a study of T cell responses to AZD1222 COVID-19 vaccine. Study-wide findings and caveats: No day 14 peak samples; only post-peak repertoires were characterized. Donors, mostly white British, included more females; clonal diversity was possibly underestimated. Two doses of AZD1222 preceded a rise in Spike-specific TCR breadth and depth. At 160-218 and 743-854, vaccine-associated CD4 TCRs were dominant, and they spanned spike.

Trimming at V came to 9 bases and at J to 7 bases, leaving 9 bases not matched to a gene. The CDR3 totals 14 residues. Germline CDR1 and CDR2: MNHEY and SVGAGI. TCRdb's table, derived via immunoSEQ multiplex PCR, lists solely in-frame clones and lacks some. The repertoire includes 130,000 to 150,000 clones, around 88% of them detected once, and more than 12% sits in the top ten. This clone was seen a single time. What it binds is unknown. The rearrangement links TRBV6-5 to TRBJ1-6, with 7 bases matching TRBD1. The source was peripheral blood, collected on day 0 of AZD1222 vaccination. The sequence came from an adult in good health. The CDR3 nucleotides read TGTGCCAGTGGGGGGGACAGCCAGAATTCACCCCTCCACTTT. The encoded protein is CASGGDSQNSPLHF.